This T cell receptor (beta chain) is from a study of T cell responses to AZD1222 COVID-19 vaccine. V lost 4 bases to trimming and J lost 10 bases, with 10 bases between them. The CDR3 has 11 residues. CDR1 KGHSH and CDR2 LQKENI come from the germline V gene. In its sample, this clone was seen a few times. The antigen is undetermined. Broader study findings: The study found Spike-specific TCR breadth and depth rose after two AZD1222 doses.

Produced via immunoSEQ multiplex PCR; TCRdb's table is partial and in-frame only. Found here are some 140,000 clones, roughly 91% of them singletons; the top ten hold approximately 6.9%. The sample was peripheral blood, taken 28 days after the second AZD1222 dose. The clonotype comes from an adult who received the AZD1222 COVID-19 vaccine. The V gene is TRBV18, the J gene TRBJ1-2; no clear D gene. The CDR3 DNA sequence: TGTGCCAGCTCACAACGTCCTCCCTACACCTTC. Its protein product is CASSQRPPYTF.